This entry lists 2 T cell receptor beta chains sequenced from one sample in a study of T-cell reconstitution after alpha-beta-depleted transplantation in children (dated by TCRdb to 2016 to 2017). The library was produced with PCR. The data were produced on an Illumina HiSeq 2500. TCR libraries were prepared with molecular barcoding, using unique molecular identifiers to normalize TCRbeta repertoire quantification. TCRdb reanalyzed the raw reads on its own, using fastp at Q25 for trimming and MiXCR for clone calling, and kept in-frame beta chains. Every CDR3 protein is listed once, alongside the most common genes and DNA of its rows. The sample data list roughly 190,000 distinct CDR3 sequences, and about 14% of these were observed just once. The ten most abundant clones make up around 14% of the sample. Sequencing used PBMCs from the stem cell graft donor, obtained from the stem cell graft. Every receptor here comes from a human donor who donated a stem cell graft to a child with acute lymphoblastic leukemia.

The genes are TRBV5-6 and TRBJ1-5; unclear D gene. Trimming shortened V by 1 base and J by 4 bases, and 9 bases separated the two germline ends. Germline CDR1 and CDR2: SGHDT and YYEEEE. The CDR3 totals 14 residues. CDR3 residues: CASSLWPKNQPQHF. CDR3 bases: TGTGCCAGCAGCTTGTGGCCTAAAAATCAGCCCCAGCATTTT.

The V and J genes are TRBV9 and TRBJ2-4; 7 bases align to TRBD1. The V gene end was trimmed by 3 bases and the J gene end by 7 bases; junction bases not matched to a gene: 7. CDR3 length: 14 amino acids. Germline V gene data show CDR1 as SGDLS and CDR2 as YYNGEE. The CDR3 DNA reads TGTGCCAGCAGCGGGAAGGGGGCTCAGAACATTCAGTACTTC. Protein: CASSGKGAQNIQYF.